Here is one T cell receptor beta chain with its context. Its antigen remains unidentified. The genes are named according to mouse. The read is 1 residue too short to cover the CDR3 end, so that end is filled in from the germline J gene. J was trimmed by 2 bases and V by 3 bases; bases with no gene match: 6. The CDR3 has 17 amino acids. Germline lookup yields CDR1 NSQYPW and CDR2 LRSPGD (reference sequence). CDR3 sequences, V/J genes, frequencies and template counts came from survey-depth TCRbeta sequencing. Profiling relied on immunoSEQ multiplex PCR, and the TCRdb table lists in-frame clones only, not all of them. The top ten clones hold about 7.8% of a sample with about 620 clones, roughly two thirds of them seen once. The data derive from a study of tissue T cells after allogeneic stem cell transplantation. Study-wide findings and caveats: Anatomically similar tissues had similar TCR repertoires within each patient.

The clonotype originates from a female BALB/c mouse in good health. As its MHC haplotype, the strain has H2-d. This rearrangement joins TRBV1 to TRBJ2-2; 10 bases are a match to TRBD1. Source material: lymph node tissue. Incomplete CDR3 DNA: TGCACCTGCAGTGCTCCGGGACAGGGGTTGAACACCGGGCAGCTCTAC. The encoded protein is CTCSAPGQGLNTGQLY. The entire CDR3 is CTCSAPGQGLNTGQLYF.